The T cell receptor (beta chain) described here comes from a study of shared clonotypes between healthy human individuals. Measured with immunoSEQ multiplex PCR; TCRdb has only the in-frame clones, and not every one. The top ten hold approximately 1.1% of the sample, which has 1.4 million to 1.5 million clones, 95% to 97% seen once. Naive CD4+ cells were CD45RA-selected; the remaining cells were memory. CDR3 length equals 10 residues. CDR1 SEHNR and CDR2 FQNEAQ come from the germline V gene (reference sequence). V was clipped by 4 bases and J by 8 bases, with 3 bases between them. Study-wide points: Rarefaction curves obtained for sorted subsets showed sequencing incomplete despite large depth.

On this clone: What it binds is unknown.

The receptor was derived from a man aged 30-40 years in good health. The material sequenced was naive CD4+ T cells sorted from blood. As to subset: CD45RA+ positively selected. This chain uses TRBV7-9 with TRBJ2-1, with D hard to call. DNA for the CDR3: TGTGCCAGCAGCTCGGATGAGCAGTTCTTC. It is translated as CASSSDEQFF.